The rows below give T cell receptor beta chains drawn from one sample of a study of blood T cell repertoires in COVID-19. Profiled with immunoSEQ multiplex PCR; TCRdb holds only in-frame clones, not every one. The table records more than 200,000 clones, about nine tenths of them present only once. The sequenced material came from peripheral blood. These receptors were taken from a man in his fifties with COVID-19, enrolled during active disease. Both conserved end residues are part of each CDR3. Fields, in order: CDR3 length, clone size, J gene, V gene, D gene, CDR3 protein, CDR3 DNA. A D gene is named only where the DNA matches it firmly. Clone size, where shown, is once, few, many, or a class for clones that have expanded.

length: 14; size: .; J: TRBJ1-1; V: TRBV5-1; D: TRBD1; CDR3: CASSSQGANTEAFF; DNA: TGCGCCAGCAGCTCACAGGGGGCTAACACTGAAGCTTTCTTT
length: 13; size: .; J: TRBJ1-1; V: TRBV6-5; D: .; CDR3: CASSRGLGTEAFF; DNA: TGTGCCAGCAGCAGGGGCCTGGGCACTGAAGCTTTCTTT
length: 13; size: .; J: TRBJ1-5; V: TRBV28; D: TRBD1; CDR3: CASWGQRNQPQHF; DNA: TGTGCCAGCTGGGGACAGCGCAATCAGCCCCAGCATTTT
length: 15; size: .; J: TRBJ1-6; V: TRBV5-5; D: .; CDR3: CASSLKSSYNSPLHF; DNA: TGTGCCAGCAGCTTGAAGAGCTCCTATAATTCACCCCTCCACTTT
length: 17; size: .; J: TRBJ2-1; V: TRBV10-2; D: TRBD2; CDR3: CASSESASGRASGEQFF; DNA: TGCGCCAGCAGTGAGTCGGCTAGCGGGAGAGCATCTGGTGAGCAGTTCTTC
length: 14; size: .; J: TRBJ2-1; V: TRBV27; D: .; CDR3: CASSFAGARNEQFF; DNA: TGTGCCAGCAGTTTTGCGGGCGCGAGGAATGAGCAGTTCTTC
length: 17; size: .; J: TRBJ2-1; V: TRBV5-1; D: TRBD2; CDR3: CASSLLSGSPGENEQFF; DNA: TGCGCCAGCAGCTTACTTAGCGGGAGTCCGGGTGAGAATGAGCAGTTCTTC
length: 15; size: .; J: TRBJ2-5; V: TRBV7-3; D: .; CDR3: CASSTTGTNQETQYF; DNA: TGTGCCAGCAGCACGACCGGGACAAATCAAGAGACCCAGTACTTC
length: 15; size: .; J: TRBJ1-6; V: TRBV6-5; D: TRBD1; CDR3: CASSYDRQGSVPLHF; DNA: TGTGCCAGCAGTTACGATAGACAGGGTTCGGTACCCCTCCACTTT
length: 16; size: .; J: TRBJ2-7; V: TRBV19; D: TRBD1; CDR3: CASSLPAGTGSYEQYF; DNA: TGTGCCAGTAGCCTACCGGCCGGGACAGGGTCCTACGAGCAGTACTTC
length: 14; size: .; J: TRBJ2-7; V: TRBV5-4; D: TRBD1; CDR3: CASSLKTGLGEQYF; DNA: TGTGCCAGCAGCTTAAAGACAGGGTTAGGAGAGCAGTACTTC
length: 12; size: once; J: TRBJ2-3; V: TRBV7-9; D: .; CDR3: CASSLARDTQYF; DNA: TGTGCCAGCAGCTTAGCGCGCGATACGCAGTATTTT
length: 15; size: once; J: TRBJ2-7; V: TRBV9; D: TRBD2; CDR3: CASSVTSGSFDEQYF; DNA: TGTGCCAGCAGCGTGACTAGCGGGAGTTTTGACGAGCAGTACTTC
length: 15; size: .; J: TRBJ1-4; V: TRBV7-6; D: TRBD1; CDR3: CASSLGTGPNEKLFF; DNA: TGTGCCAGCAGCTTAGGGACAGGGCCTAATGAAAAACTGTTTTTT
length: 17; size: .; J: TRBJ2-2; V: TRBV10-1; D: TRBD1; CDR3: CASRKLRDRGSNGELFF; DNA: TGCGCCAGCAGAAAACTCCGGGACAGGGGAAGTAACGGGGAGCTGTTTTTT
length: 18; size: .; J: TRBJ2-6; V: TRBV5-1; D: TRBD1; CDR3: CASSLTGVHSSGANVLTF; DNA: TGCGCCAGCAGCCTTACAGGGGTACACAGCTCTGGGGCCAACGTCCTGACTTTC
length: 15; size: .; J: TRBJ1-2; V: TRBV15; D: TRBD1; CDR3: CATSTRQGAVYGYTF; DNA: TGTGCCACCAGCACACGACAGGGGGCCGTTTATGGCTACACCTTC
length: 15; size: .; J: TRBJ1-5; V: TRBV10-3; D: TRBD1; CDR3: CAISPDRGSNQPQHF; DNA: TGTGCCATCAGCCCGGACAGGGGCAGCAATCAGCCCCAGCATTTT
length: 12; size: .; J: TRBJ1-2; V: TRBV6-1; D: .; CDR3: CASSESGDGYTF; DNA: TGTGCCAGCAGTGAGTCAGGCGATGGCTACACCTTC
length: 15; size: .; J: TRBJ1-3; V: TRBV5-1; D: TRBD1; CDR3: CASSSLQGSGNTIYF; DNA: TGCGCCAGCAGCTCTTTACAGGGGTCTGGAAACACCATATATTTT
length: 12; size: once; J: TRBJ1-5; V: TRBV6-5; D: .; CDR3: CASRTGNQPQHF; DNA: TGTGCCAGCAGAACAGGGAATCAGCCCCAGCATTTT
length: 16; size: .; J: TRBJ1-5; V: TRBV19; D: .; CDR3: CASSQLGGGTYQPQHF; DNA: TGTGCCAGTAGCCAACTAGGGGGGGGAACATATCAGCCCCAGCATTTT
length: 15; size: .; J: TRBJ1-1; V: TRBV5-4; D: TRBD1; CDR3: CASSATGISNTEAFF; DNA: TGTGCCAGCAGCGCGACAGGGATTTCAAACACTGAAGCTTTCTTT
length: 18; size: .; J: TRBJ2-1; V: TRBV27; D: TRBD2; CDR3: CARRVPGGSVLGSNEQFF; DNA: TGTGCCAGGCGAGTTCCGGGCGGGAGCGTGCTAGGGTCCAATGAGCAGTTCTTC
length: 21; size: .; J: TRBJ1-1; V: TRBV19; D: .; CDR3: CASTTAGGTAFVGGMNTEAFF; DNA: TGTGCCAGTACCACAGCCGGGGGGACCGCTTTCGTCGGAGGGATGAACACTGAAGCTTTCTTT
length: 13; size: .; J: TRBJ1-1; V: TRBV10-1; D: .; CDR3: CASSRSGDTEAFF; DNA: TGCGCCAGCAGTCGCTCCGGGGACACTGAAGCTTTCTTT
length: 14; size: once; J: TRBJ2-7; V: TRBV2; D: TRBD2; CDR3: CASSDPRTRHEQYF; DNA: TGTGCCAGCAGTGACCCCCGGACTAGACACGAGCAGTACTTC
length: 14; size: .; J: TRBJ1-1; V: TRBV6-5; D: .; CDR3: CASSSHSTNTEAFF; DNA: TGTGCCAGCAGTTCACACAGCACGAACACTGAAGCTTTCTTT
length: 15; size: .; J: TRBJ2-7; V: TRBV11-2; D: .; CDR3: CASSLVSGVPYEQYF; DNA: TGTGCCAGCAGCTTAGTTTCAGGGGTTCCCTACGAGCAGTACTTC
length: 15; size: .; J: TRBJ2-1; V: TRBV5-4; D: TRBD2; CDR3: CASSFASGGNWEQFF; DNA: TGTGCCAGCAGCTTTGCTAGCGGGGGGAATTGGGAGCAGTTCTTC
length: 14; size: .; J: TRBJ1-2; V: TRBV7-2; D: .; CDR3: CASSFLGVSYGYTF; DNA: TGTGCCAGCAGCTTCCTAGGGGTCAGCTATGGCTACACCTTC
length: 13; size: .; J: TRBJ1-3; V: TRBV6-5; D: .; CDR3: CASSLASGNTIYF; DNA: TGTGCCAGCAGCCTGGCCTCTGGAAACACCATATATTTT
length: 13; size: .; J: TRBJ2-5; V: TRBV27; D: .; CDR3: CASRIGGTETQYF; DNA: TGTGCCAGCAGGATAGGGGGTACGGAGACCCAGTACTTC
length: 13; size: .; J: TRBJ1-1; V: TRBV18; D: .; CDR3: CASSPPASTEAFF; DNA: TGTGCCAGCTCACCCCCCGCTAGTACTGAAGCTTTCTTT
length: 13; size: few; J: TRBJ2-2; V: TRBV28; D: .; CDR3: CASSSPVTGELFF; DNA: TGTGCCAGCAGTTCTCCTGTCACCGGGGAGCTGTTTTTT
length: 15; size: .; J: TRBJ1-4; V: TRBV3-1/TRBV3-2; D: .; CDR3: CASSQSVATNEKLFF; DNA: TGTGCCAGCAGCCAGTCGGTGGCAACTAATGAAAAACTGTTTTTT
length: 14; size: .; J: TRBJ2-3; V: TRBV9; D: .; CDR3: CASSEIARTDTQYF; DNA: TGTGCCAGCAGCGAGATAGCGAGGACAGATACGCAGTATTTT
length: 14; size: .; J: TRBJ1-6; V: TRBV7-8; D: .; CDR3: CASNPGSNNSPLHF; DNA: TGTGCCAGCAACCCCGGGTCGAATAATTCACCCCTCCACTTT
length: 13; size: once; J: TRBJ2-5; V: TRBV10-3; D: .; CDR3: CAIRGGIGETQYF; DNA: TGTGCCATCAGGGGGGGTATAGGTGAGACCCAGTACTTC
length: 12; size: .; J: TRBJ1-1; V: TRBV7-9; D: .; CDR3: CASSAGNTEAFF; DNA: TGTGCCAGCAGCGCCGGGAACACTGAAGCTTTCTTT
length: 18; size: .; J: TRBJ2-1; V: TRBV7-9; D: TRBD2; CDR3: CASSLLAGVGSSYNEQFF; DNA: TGTGCCAGCAGCTTACTTGCGGGAGTTGGCTCGTCCTACAATGAGCAGTTCTTC
length: 14; size: .; J: TRBJ1-2; V: TRBV28; D: TRBD1; CDR3: CATKGTGGNYGYTF; DNA: TGTGCCACTAAAGGGACAGGAGGTAACTATGGCTACACCTTC
length: 16; size: few; J: TRBJ2-6; V: TRBV29-1; D: .; CDR3: CSVPRDTDSGANVLTF; DNA: TGCAGCGTTCCCCGGGACACTGACTCTGGGGCCAACGTCCTGACTTTC
length: 15; size: .; J: TRBJ2-7; V: TRBV10-2; D: TRBD2; CDR3: CASSLGLAGGYEQYF; DNA: TGCGCCAGCAGCCTTGGACTAGCGGGAGGCTACGAGCAGTACTTC
length: 13; size: .; J: TRBJ1-5; V: TRBV3-1/TRBV3-2; D: .; CDR3: CASSAGPNQPQHF; DNA: TGTGCCAGCTCGGCAGGGCCCAATCAGCCCCAGCATTTT
length: 13; size: .; J: TRBJ1-1; V: TRBV19; D: .; CDR3: CASSDRLNTEAFF; DNA: TGTGCCAGTTCCGACAGGCTGAACACTGAAGCTTTCTTT
length: 17; size: .; J: TRBJ2-2; V: TRBV19; D: TRBD2; CDR3: CASSNLAGATMRGELFF; DNA: TGTGCCAGTAGTAACCTAGCGGGAGCCACGATGCGCGGGGAGCTGTTTTTT
length: 16; size: few; J: TRBJ2-1; V: TRBV19; D: TRBD2; CDR3: CASSSSTAGGPGEQFF; DNA: TGTGCCAGTAGTAGCTCCACAGCGGGAGGCCCGGGTGAGCAGTTCTTC
length: 16; size: .; J: TRBJ1-5; V: TRBV5-6; D: .; CDR3: CASSLGQGRANQPQHF; DNA: TGTGCCAGCAGCTTGGGTCAAGGGAGGGCCAATCAGCCCCAGCATTTT
length: 14; size: .; J: TRBJ2-7; V: TRBV18; D: .; CDR3: CASSPSVQGNEQYF; DNA: TGTGCCAGCTCACCGTCCGTACAGGGTAACGAGCAGTACTTC
length: 15; size: .; J: TRBJ1-3; V: TRBV2; D: .; CDR3: CASSEQGNSGNTIYF; DNA: TGTGCCAGCAGCGAACAGGGAAACTCTGGAAACACCATATATTTT
length: 14; size: .; J: TRBJ1-3; V: TRBV30; D: .; CDR3: CAWSITGSGNTIYF; DNA: TGTGCCTGGAGTATTACAGGCTCTGGAAACACCATATATTTT